This T cell receptor (beta chain) was retrieved from a study of T cells in localized non-small cell lung cancer (dated by TCRdb to 2018 to 2021). Study-level background: Comparing tumors with uninvolved tumor-adjacent lungs, the study looked at the T cell repertoires of roughly 250 patients with early-stage NSCLC. The cohort was made up of about 240 treatment-naive NSCLC patients whose localized lung tumors had been resected. A mean age of around 69 years was recorded for the NSCLC patients, of whom under 150 were male and about 100 were female. Results the study describes overall, beyond this receptor: Because the study design was exploratory, TCR variables were selected using unadjusted p-values without false-discovery rate correction. The highest T cell clonality was observed in uninvolved tumor-adjacent lung, where clonality exceeded that of tumor, suggesting that antigenic responses were more focused in uninvolved tumor-adjacent lung. Longer overall survival was associated with higher T cell density in blood, whereas shorter survival was associated with higher clonality in adjacent lung. Because multi-region tumor sequencing was not done, intratumor heterogeneity could not be ruled out. A median of roughly 50 of the top 100 tumor clones turned up in the paired uninvolved adjacent lung, and under 30 of those clones also ranked among the top 100 of that same adjacent lung.

The immunoSEQ Assay was used to sequence TCR beta CDR3 regions from DNA. The source study handled its data this way. To compute T cell density, TCR beta template counts were normalized to usable DNA, which was estimated by amplifying housekeeping genes. Using the preseqR package, richness was estimated by extrapolating to 120,000 templates for tissue samples and 400,000 templates for PBMC samples. Clonality was defined by subtracting Pielou's evenness from one. Tissue-enriched TCRs were identified by differential abundance testing using productive amino-acid clonotypes, minimum total count 5 and alpha 0.1. Repertoire overlap between compartments was quantified with the Jaccard Index and Morisita Overlap Index. GLIPH clustered TCR beta CDR3s with public tetramer-defined viral CDR3s; viral motifs required at least three viral sequences plus V-gene enrichment. In its TCRdb copy, this immuneACCESS table keeps in-frame sequences only and misses some clones. Where compared with another copy, unresolved V genes explain less than half of these, and the others have no known cause. V, J and clone size were drawn from that table, and D and trimming were deduced from the DNA. In this sample the table shows around 2,800 clones, 24% of which occur a single time. Over 20% of the sample belongs to the ten largest clones.

At diagnosis, tumor, uninvolved tumor-adjacent lung and peripheral blood were collected and then preserved as a mix of FFPE and fresh-frozen material. CDR1 and CDR2 (KGHSH, LQKENI) derive from the germline V gene. V lost 6 bases and J lost 7 bases, and the count of bases not matched to a germline gene is 8. Reading from cysteine to phenylalanine, the CDR3 counts 14 amino acids. The retained sequence is limited to the CDR3, 42 bases, with the frame set at the first base. A note on this clone: It has no known antigen specificity. No qualities accompany the bases; no much larger clone lies one base away.

In this chain, TRBV18 is recombined with TRBJ1-2, with 10 central nucleotides matching TRBD1. This specimen consisted of lung tumor tissue, obtained before any cancer treatment. This TCR was sampled from a man aged 35-69 years with stage I lung adenocarcinoma. The CDR3 reads CASSLTGGQAGYTF. The sequenced DNA is TGTGCCAGCTCCTTGACAGGGGGCCAGGCTGGCTACACCTTC.